The next 31 T cell receptor beta chains were all read from a single sample in a study of blood T cell repertoires in COVID-19. Produced via immunoSEQ multiplex PCR; TCRdb's table is partial and in-frame only. The sample holds about 74,000 clones, 80% to 95% seen once. Input material: peripheral blood. These receptors were collected from a man aged 45-60 years with COVID-19, enrolled during active disease.

A few counts support this clone. The chain links TRBV7-9 to TRBJ2-3; D call uncertain. V lost 0 bases to trimming and J lost 6 bases, with 10 bases between them. CDR1 is SEHNR and CDR2 is FQNEAQ in the germline V gene (reference sequence). The CDR3 runs 14 residues. CDR3 protein: CASSLAASWDTQYF. The CDR3 DNA is TGTGCCAGCAGCTTAGCTGCTAGTTGGGATACGCAGTATTTT. Based on the CDR3 plus reference TRBV7-9 and TRBJ2-3, the full variable domain is DTGVSQNPRHKITKRGQNVTFRCDPISEHNRLYWYRQTLGQGPEFLTYFQNEAQLEKSRLLSDRFSAERPKGSFSTLEIQRTEQGDSAMYLCASSLAASWDTQYFGPGTRLTVL.

V gene TRBV21-1 combines with J gene TRBJ2-7; TRBD2, the table's D call, was not compared with the DNA. TRBV21-1 corresponds to a pseudogene. The length of the CDR3 is 13 residues. CDR3 in amino acids: CASSKVESYEQYV. CDR3 nucleotide sequence: TGTGCCAGCAGCAAAGTTGAGTCCTACGAGCAGTACGTC.

CDR3 region: CASSLGGLTQETQYF. The CDR3 DNA follows: TGCGCCAGCAGCTTGGGGGGGCTGACCCAAGAGACCCAGTACTTC. The chain recombines TRBV5-1 with TRBJ2-5; TRBD1 might be the D (6 bases). The V end lost 0 bases, the J end lost 1 base, and 10 bases lay between the germline ends. Germline V gene data show CDR1 as SGHRS and CDR2 as YFSETQ. This CDR3 has 15 residues.

The V gene is TRBV4-3, the J gene TRBJ1-4; D may be TRBD1 (5 bases). V lost 2 bases and J 0 bases, leaving 13 bases between the germline ends. Germline values: CDR1 LGHNA, CDR2 YSLEER. The CDR3 has 17 residues. The CDR3 DNA reads as TGCGCCAGCAGCCAACGATCGTGGGGGGCAACTAATGAAAAACTGTTTTTT. The encoded protein is CASSQRSWGATNEKLFF.

A single count supports this clone. This sequence joins TRBV7-9 and TRBJ1-1; 9 positions match TRBD1. Germline lookup yields CDR1 SEHNR and CDR2 FQNEAQ (reference sequence). This CDR3 spans 13 amino acids. Germline trimming cut 6 bases from V and 1 base from J; bases unmatched to any gene: 0. The CDR3 loop reads CASRQGANTEAFF. The CDR3 DNA reads TGTGCCAGCAGACAGGGGGCGAACACTGAAGCTTTCTTT.

V and J are TRBV27 and TRBJ1-5; 8 bases align to TRBD1. This CDR3 spans 15 amino acids. Germline V gives CDR1 MNHEY, CDR2 SMNVEV (reference sequence). The V segment lost 3 bases and the J segment 9 bases; nucleotides outside the gene matches: 10. The CDR3 is CASSFGQGNWGPQHF. CDR3 DNA sequence: TGTGCCAGCAGTTTCGGACAGGGTAATTGGGGGCCCCAGCATTTT.

This chain uses TRBV11-2 with TRBJ2-1, with D maybe TRBD2 (6 bases). CDR3 length: 13 residues. The germline gives CDR1 SGHAT, CDR2 FQNNGV. V lost 6 bases and J 6 bases, leaving 12 bases between the germline ends. The CDR3 DNA is TGTGCCAGCAGTTGGGACTTGGGCAATGAGCAGTTCTTC. It translates to CASSWDLGNEQFF.

This chain connects TRBV5-4 to TRBJ2-5; 7 nucleotides agree with TRBD2. The V segment lost 4 bases and the J segment 1 base; nucleotides outside the gene matches: 7. CDR3 length equals 15 residues. Germline CDR1 is SGHNT and CDR2 is YYREEE (reference sequence). This chain's CDR3 is CASSSRAGIQETQYF. The CDR3 nucleotides read TGTGCCAGCAGCAGCCGAGCGGGGATCCAAGAGACCCAGTACTTC.

CDR3 DNA sequence: TGTGCCAGCAGTCCCATACAGGGGAGCAATTCACCCCTCCACTTT. Amino acid sequence: CASSPIQGSNSPLHF. The V call is TRBV28, the J call TRBJ1-6; 7 nucleotides line up with TRBD1. Germline CDR1 is MDHEN and CDR2 is SYDVKM. CDR3 length equals 15 residues. V lost 5 bases and J lost 7; bases outside the gene matches: 8.

The gene calls are TRBV27 and TRBJ2-2; possible D gene TRBD1, 5 bases. Germline V lookup: CDR1 MNHEY, CDR2 SMNVEV (reference sequence). Trimming removed 6 bases at V and 1 base at J, with 18 bases between. This CDR3 is 17 amino acids long. CDR3 coding DNA: TGTGCCAGCAGCCCGGACACGAGCCTCTTGAACACCGGGGAGCTGTTTTTT. Protein sequence: CASSPDTSLLNTGELFF.

The DNA of the CDR3 is TGCGCCAGCAGCTTTCTAGCGGGAGGAGACAATGAGCAGTTCTTC. Its translation is CASSFLAGGDNEQFF. V gene TRBV5-1 combines with J gene TRBJ2-1; 11 bases are shared with TRBD2. The CDR3 runs to 15 residues. The germline V gene encodes CDR1 SGHRS and CDR2 YFSETQ. Unmatched junction bases numbered 3, after V lost 2 bases and J lost 5 bases.

This clone was observed a single time. The chain has TRBV12-5 and TRBJ2-3; 9 bases match TRBD1. The CDR3 loop spans 16 amino acids. With 8 bases clipped from V and 7 bases from J, the junction kept 16 bases outside the gene matches. CDR1 and CDR2 (germline): LGHNT, FRNRAP. CDR3 coding DNA: TGTGCTAGTTCCCCTTGGACAGGGGCGAACGTGAATACGCAGTATTTT. Its translation: CASSPWTGANVNTQYF. Complete variable domain (other parts from reference TRBV12-5 and TRBJ2-3): DARVTQTPRHKVTEMGQEVTMRCQPILGHNTVFWYRQTMMQGLELLAYFRNRAPLDDSGMPKDRFSAEMPDATLATLKIQPSEPRDSAVYFCASSPWTGANVNTQYFGPGTRLTVL.

The chain links TRBV7-2 to TRBJ1-2; TRBD1 is a possible D gene (5 bases). CDR1 is SGHTA and CDR2 is FQGNSA in the germline V gene. V lost 6 bases and J 3 bases, leaving 11 bases between the germline ends. The CDR3 consists of 13 residues. The CDR3 sequence is CASSPWGDYGYTF. The CDR3 DNA is TGTGCCAGCAGTCCTTGGGGGGACTATGGCTACACCTTC.

The V and J genes are TRBV5-5 and TRBJ2-3; perhaps TRBD2 as D (6 bases). The CDR3 loop spans 15 amino acids. CDR1 and CDR2 from the germline V gene are SGHKS and YYEKEE (reference sequence). V was trimmed by 4 bases and J by 1 base, leaving 13 bases between them. CDR3 DNA: TGTGCCAGCAGCGTGGGACTCGCCCGCACAGATACGCAGTATTTT. Translation gives CASSVGLARTDTQYF. Looking up the rest from reference TRBV5-5 and TRBJ2-3 gives the full variable domain: DAGVTQSPTHLIKTRGQQVTLRCSPISGHKSVSWYQQVLGQGPQFIFQYYEKEERGRGNFPDRFSARQFPNYSSELNVNALLLGDSALYLCASSVGLARTDTQYFGPGTRLTVL.

The chain joins TRBV30 to TRBJ2-5, with 9 nucleotides matching TRBD1. The CDR3 runs to 13 residues. V was clipped by 2 bases and J by 5 bases; unmatched bases: 3. Germline values: CDR1 GTSNPN, CDR2 SVGIG (reference sequence). This CDR3 is CAWSQDRGETQYF. The CDR3 DNA reads as TGTGCCTGGAGTCAGGACAGGGGTGAGACCCAGTACTTC.

The rearrangement uses TRBV7-9 and TRBJ1-3, with 9 bases that match TRBD1. CDR1 is SEHNR, CDR2 FQNEAQ, per germline (reference sequence). The CDR3 loop spans 15 amino acids. V lost 4 bases to trimming and J lost 4 bases; unmatched junction nucleotides: 5. The CDR3 nucleotides read TGTGCCAGCAGCTCGATACAGGGGGCAGGAAACACCATATATTTT. It yields the protein CASSSIQGAGNTIYF.

The CDR3 DNA follows: TGTGCCAGCAGCTCTAGCGGTCGTTACAATGAGCAGTTCTTC. Translating gives CASSSSGRYNEQFF. The chain combines TRBV9 with TRBJ2-1; the match to TRBD2 covers 7 bases. Germline V lookup: CDR1 SGDLS, CDR2 YYNGEE. Trimming removed 4 bases from V and 4 bases from J; junction bases left unmatched: 5. This CDR3 comprises 14 residues.

The chain carries TRBV7-2 and TRBJ1-6, with 9 bases aligning to TRBD1. This CDR3 has 15 amino acids. From germline, CDR1 is SGHTA and CDR2 FQGNSA. The trim removed 2 bases at V and 6 bases at J, leaving 2 bases unmatched. CDR3: CASSLRDRANSPLHF. The CDR3 bases are TGTGCCAGCAGCTTAAGGGACAGGGCTAATTCACCCCTCCACTTT.

This clone was seen more than once but under ten times. This rearrangement joins TRBV11-2 to TRBJ2-5; 12 bases match TRBD2. Trimming cost V 5 bases and J 5 bases; bases outside gene matches: 6. This CDR3 spans 15 amino acids. Per germline, CDR1 SGHAT and CDR2 FQNNGV. The DNA of the CDR3 is TGTGCCAGCAGCCTAGCGGGAGGGCCACTCGAGACCCAGTACTTC. Translation gives CASSLAGGPLETQYF.

The rearrangement joins TRBV11-1 to TRBJ1-4; a possible D gene is TRBD1 (6 bases). V lost 5 bases, J lost 5 bases, and 12 bases lay in between. Germline assignment: CDR1 SGHAT and CDR2 FQDESV (reference sequence). The CDR3 runs 14 residues. For the CDR3, the DNA is TGTGCCAGCAGCCGTGACAGGAGCAATGAAAAACTGTTTTTT. It translates to CASSRDRSNEKLFF.

The chain has TRBV3-1 (or the pseudogene TRBV3-2) and TRBJ1-3, with 9 bases identical to TRBD1. Germline V gives CDR1 LGHDT, CDR2 YNNKEL (reference sequence). CDR3 size: 13 residues. V trimming: 3 bases; J trimming: 8 bases; junction bases outside the gene matches: 2. CDR3 in DNA: TGTGCCAGCAGCCAGACAGGGGGTGACACCATATATTTT. This encodes CASSQTGGDTIYF.

The V gene is TRBV29-1, the J gene TRBJ2-3; D may be TRBD2 (6 bases). CDR3 length: 16 residues. CDR1 SQVTM and CDR2 ANQGSEA come from the germline V gene. V shed 3 bases and J shed 0 bases, with 16 bases lying between them. CDR3 bases: TGCAGCGTTGATCGGACTACCACCTCTAGCACAGATACGCAGTATTTT. Translation: CSVDRTTTSSTDTQYF.

The CDR3 DNA reads as TGCAGCGTCCGGACAGGGGCGAACACCGGGGAGCTGTTTTTT. Amino acid sequence: CSVRTGANTGELFF. The V gene is TRBV29-1, the J gene TRBJ2-2; 9 bases are a match to TRBD1. The CDR3 runs to 14 residues. Germline V CDR1 and CDR2: SQVTM, ANQGSEA. J gave up 0 bases and V 6 bases, and 2 bases lay outside the gene matches.

The chain is built from TRBV18 and TRBJ2-1; D may be TRBD2 (6 bases). V was clipped by 5 bases and J by 5 bases, with 16 bases between them. Germline V gene data show CDR1 as KGHSH and CDR2 as LQKENI. CDR3 length: 15 residues. The CDR3 protein is CASSGSTSPHNEQFF. The CDR3 bases are TGTGCCAGCTCAGGGTCGACTAGTCCCCACAATGAGCAGTTCTTC.

This chain connects TRBV7-2 to TRBJ2-1; TRBD1 aligns across 9 bases. V shed 5 bases, J shed 5 bases, and the junction held 7 bases outside the gene matches. Germline V CDR1 and CDR2: SGHTA, FQGNSA. This CDR3 contains 15 residues. The CDR3 region has the DNA TGTGCCAGCAGCGAGGACAGGGGTCGGAACAATGAGCAGTTCTTC. The encoded protein is CASSEDRGRNNEQFF.

The chain carries TRBV27 and TRBJ2-7, with D possibly being TRBD2 (7 bases). This CDR3 comprises 13 residues. Trimming left V 3 bases short and J 6 bases short, with 12 bases between. The germline V gene encodes CDR1 MNHEY and CDR2 SMNVEV (reference sequence). The chain's CDR3 is CASSLAGAREQYF. In DNA, the CDR3 is TGTGCCAGCAGTTTGGCGGGGGCTCGCGAGCAGTACTTC.

The chain uses TRBV7-2 and TRBJ2-5; TRBD2 aligns across 12 bases. Trimming removed 7 bases from V and 5 bases from J; junction bases left unmatched: 8. CDR3 length equals 15 residues. Germline CDR1 and CDR2: SGHTA and FQGNSA. The CDR3 region has the DNA TGTGCCAGCAACCCGACTAGCGGGGGCGGGGAGACCCAGTACTTC. It yields the protein CASNPTSGGGETQYF.

This rearrangement joins TRBV5-1 to TRBJ2-5, with 7 bases that match TRBD1. After removal of 4 bases from V and 5 bases from J, the junction contained 2 bases not matched to a gene. Germline V gives CDR1 SGHRS, CDR2 YFSETQ. The CDR3 sequence is 12 residues long. CDR3 amino acids: CASSRDSETQYF. The CDR3 DNA reads TGCGCCAGCAGCCGGGACAGTGAGACCCAGTACTTC.

This chain uses TRBV5-1 with TRBJ2-1; TRBD1 matches at 11 bases. Germline V CDR1 and CDR2: SGHRS, YFSETQ. This CDR3 has 16 residues. Trimming removed 4 bases from V and 0 bases from J; junction bases left unmatched: 3. CDR3 coding DNA: TGCGCCAGCAGCAGGGACAGGGGGAACTCCTACAATGAGCAGTTCTTC. Encoded protein: CASSRDRGNSYNEQFF.

CDR3 DNA: TGTGCCAGCAGCACGGACTTGGGACAGGGATCCTACGAGCAGTACTTC. It encodes CASSTDLGQGSYEQYF. The genes are TRBV7-6 and TRBJ2-7; 9 bases are a match to TRBD1. The CDR3 consists of 16 residues. Germline CDR1 is SGHVS and CDR2 is FNYEAQ. V lost 5 bases to trimming and J lost 1 base; unmatched junction nucleotides: 9.

This chain links TRBV9 with TRBJ2-2, with 12 bases matching TRBD2. V shed 0 bases, J shed 3 bases, and the junction held 6 bases outside the gene matches. Germline V gene data show CDR1 as SGDLS and CDR2 as YYNGEE. The CDR3 consists of 18 residues. CDR3 coding DNA: TGTGCCAGCAGCGTAGGGCTAGCGGGAGGGTCGGACACCGGGGAGCTGTTTTTT. As protein: CASSVGLAGGSDTGELFF.